The clone carrying this T cell receptor (beta chain) was found once. This record belongs to a study of blood T cell repertoires in COVID-19. Turning to the study itself: The analysed material was cDNA or gDNA that came from T cells, B-cell-depleted T cells, or PBMCs.

The CDR3 totals 14 residues. Germline V gene sequence: CDR1 LGHDT, CDR2 YNNKEL (reference sequence). Trimming took off 8 bases at V and 3 bases at J, with 16 bases between the two ends. Ages ranged from about 18 to 89 years, with residence in fewer than 25 US areas. Cohort assignment relied on participant-reported clinical history. For recovered donors of Cohort 3, there were two negative PCRs, clearance, or symptom resolution. Clones were sequenced by immunoSEQ multiplex PCR, and TCRdb holds only the in-frame ones, with some missing. The table has about 260,000 clones, roughly 88% seen once; the top ten hold roughly 2%.

The V call is TRBV3-1 (or the pseudogene TRBV3-2), the J call TRBJ1-1; possible D gene TRBD1, 6 bases. This sequence originates from a woman aged 45-65 years who had recovered from COVID-19. The sample was PBMCs or T cells enriched from blood (not recorded which). DNA for the CDR3: TGTGCCAGCGTCTTCCACCCAGGGGACACTGAAGCTTTCTTT. Its translation: CASVFHPGDTEAFF.